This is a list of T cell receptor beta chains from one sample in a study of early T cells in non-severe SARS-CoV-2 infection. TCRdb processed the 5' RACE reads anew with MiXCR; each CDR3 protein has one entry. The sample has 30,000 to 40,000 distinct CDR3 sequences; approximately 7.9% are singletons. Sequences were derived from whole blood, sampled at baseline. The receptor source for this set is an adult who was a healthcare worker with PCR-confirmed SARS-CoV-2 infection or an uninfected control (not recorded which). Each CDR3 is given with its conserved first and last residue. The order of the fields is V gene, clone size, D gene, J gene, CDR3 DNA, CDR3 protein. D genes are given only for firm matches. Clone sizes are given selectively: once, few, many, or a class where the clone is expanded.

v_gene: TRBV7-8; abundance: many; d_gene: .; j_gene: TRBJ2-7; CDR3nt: TGTGCCAGCAGCCCCCACCAGGGCCCCTCCTACGAGCAGTACTTC; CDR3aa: CASSPHQGPSYEQYF
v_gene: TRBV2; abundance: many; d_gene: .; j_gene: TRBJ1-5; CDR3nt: TGTGCCAGCAGTGAGGGACATGAAGTTCAGCCCCAGCATTTT; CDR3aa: CASSEGHEVQPQHF
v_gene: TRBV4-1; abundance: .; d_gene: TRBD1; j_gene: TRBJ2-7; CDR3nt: TGCGCCAGCAGCCAAGTTCGGACAGGGTCCTACGAGCAGTACTTC; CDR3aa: CASSQVRTGSYEQYF
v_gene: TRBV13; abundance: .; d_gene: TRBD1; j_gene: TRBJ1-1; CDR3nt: TGTGCCAGCAGCCAGACAGGGGGCGTGACTGAAGCTTTCTTT; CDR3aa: CASSQTGGVTEAFF
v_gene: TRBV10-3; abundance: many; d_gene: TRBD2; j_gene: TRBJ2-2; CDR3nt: TGTGCCATCAGGGGGACTAGGGAAACGAACACCGGGGAGCTGTTTTTT; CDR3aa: CAIRGTRETNTGELFF
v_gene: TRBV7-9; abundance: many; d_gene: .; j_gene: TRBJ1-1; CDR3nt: TGTGCCAGCACCCCAGGGAGCACTGAAGCTTTCTTT; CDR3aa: CASTPGSTEAFF
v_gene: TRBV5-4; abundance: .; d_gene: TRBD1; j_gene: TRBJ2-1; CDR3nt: TGTGCCAGCAGCCGTTCGGGACAGGGACCCAATGAGCAGTTCTTC; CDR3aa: CASSRSGQGPNEQFF
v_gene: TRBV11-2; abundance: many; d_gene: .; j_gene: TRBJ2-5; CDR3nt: TGTGCCAGCAGCTTTACAGACCAAGAGACCCAGTACTTC; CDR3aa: CASSFTDQETQYF
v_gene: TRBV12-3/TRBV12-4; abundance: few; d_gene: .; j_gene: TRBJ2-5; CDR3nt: TGTGCCAGCACTCAGGGGCGAGAGACCCAGTACTTC; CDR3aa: CASTQGRETQYF
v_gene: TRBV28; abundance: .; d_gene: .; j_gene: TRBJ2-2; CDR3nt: TGTGCCAGCAGCCAGGGAGCAACGAACACCGGGGAGCTGTTTTTT; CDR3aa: CASSQGATNTGELFF
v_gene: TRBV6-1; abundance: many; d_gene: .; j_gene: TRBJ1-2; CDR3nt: TGTGCCAGCAGTGAAGCTGGAGGGGAGGGCTATGGCTACACCTTC; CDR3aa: CASSEAGGEGYGYTF
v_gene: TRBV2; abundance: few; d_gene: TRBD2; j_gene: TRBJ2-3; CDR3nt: TGTGCCAGCAGTGAATGGGGACTAGCGGGAGACACAGATACGCAGTATTTT; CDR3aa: CASSEWGLAGDTDTQYF
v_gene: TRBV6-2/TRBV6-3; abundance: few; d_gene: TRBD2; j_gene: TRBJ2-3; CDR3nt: TGTGCCAGCAGTCGTCCGACACTAGCGGGGGCGGATACGCAGTATTTT; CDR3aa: CASSRPTLAGADTQYF
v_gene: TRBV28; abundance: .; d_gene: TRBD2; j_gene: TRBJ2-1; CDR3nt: TGTGCCAGCAGTTTATCCCCGGGACTAGCATTGCATGAGCAGTTCTTC; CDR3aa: CASSLSPGLALHEQFF
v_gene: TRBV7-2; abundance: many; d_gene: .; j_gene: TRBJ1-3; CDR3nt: TGTGCCAGCAGCTTCTTCCAGGGAGGAAACACCATATATTTT; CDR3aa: CASSFFQGGNTIYF
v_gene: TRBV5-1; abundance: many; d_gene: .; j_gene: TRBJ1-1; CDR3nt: TGCGCCAGCAGCTCCGTGGCGGGGAACACTGAAGCTTTCTTT; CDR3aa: CASSSVAGNTEAFF
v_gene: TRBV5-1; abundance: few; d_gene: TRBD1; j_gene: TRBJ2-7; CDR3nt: TGCGCCAGCAGCCAGGGACAGGGCTTCCACGAGCAGTACTTC; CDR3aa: CASSQGQGFHEQYF
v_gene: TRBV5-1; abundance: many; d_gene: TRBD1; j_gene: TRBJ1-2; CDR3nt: TGCGCCAGCAGCTTAGGACAGGGGGCGTTTGGCTACACCTTC; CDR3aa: CASSLGQGAFGYTF
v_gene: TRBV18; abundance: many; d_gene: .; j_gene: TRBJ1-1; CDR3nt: TGTGCCAGCTCACCGGTGGCAGCGAGGAACACTGAAGCTTTCTTT; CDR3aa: CASSPVAARNTEAFF
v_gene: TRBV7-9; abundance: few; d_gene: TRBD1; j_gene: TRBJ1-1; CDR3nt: TGTGCCAGCAGCTTAACAGGGGGAACTGAAGCTTTCTTT; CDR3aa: CASSLTGGTEAFF
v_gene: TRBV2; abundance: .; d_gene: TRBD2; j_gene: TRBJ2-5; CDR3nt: TGTGCCAGCGCGGGGGGAACTTACCAAGAGACCCAGTACTTC; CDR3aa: CASAGGTYQETQYF
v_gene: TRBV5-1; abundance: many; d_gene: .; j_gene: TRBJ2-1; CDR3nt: TGCGCCAGCAGCTTGGAGGGGGGCCTCAATGAGCAGTTCTTC; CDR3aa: CASSLEGGLNEQFF
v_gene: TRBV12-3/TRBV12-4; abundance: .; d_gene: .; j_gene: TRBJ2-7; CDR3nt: TGTGCCAGCGGGAAAATACGCGGGCGCGAGCAGTACTTC; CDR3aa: CASGKIRGREQYF
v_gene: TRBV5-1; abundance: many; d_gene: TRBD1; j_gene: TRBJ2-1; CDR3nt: TGCGCCAGCAGCTTGGACAGGGGATTTTACAATGAGCAGTTCTTC; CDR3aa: CASSLDRGFYNEQFF
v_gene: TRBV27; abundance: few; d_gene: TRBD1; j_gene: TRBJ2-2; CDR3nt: TGTGCCATCCGGACAGGGTACACCGGGGAGCTGTTTTTT; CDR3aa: CAIRTGYTGELFF
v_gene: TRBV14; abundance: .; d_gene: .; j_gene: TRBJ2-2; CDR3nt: TGTGCCAGCAGCCAAGTGCCCCGGGGAACCGGGGAGCTGTTTTTT; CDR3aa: CASSQVPRGTGELFF
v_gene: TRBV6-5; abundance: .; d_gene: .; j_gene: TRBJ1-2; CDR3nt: TGTGCCAGCAGTTTTGGCGGGAACTATGGCTACACCTTC; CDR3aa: CASSFGGNYGYTF
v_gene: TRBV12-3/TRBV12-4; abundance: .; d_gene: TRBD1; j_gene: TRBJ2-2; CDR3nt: TGTGCCAGCAGTTCAGGACAGGGTAGGACCGGGGAGCTGTTTTTT; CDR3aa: CASSSGQGRTGELFF
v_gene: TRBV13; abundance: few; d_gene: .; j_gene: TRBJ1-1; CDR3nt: TGTGCCAGCAGCAGACAGAACACAGAAGACACTGAAGCTTTCTTT; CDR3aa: CASSRQNTEDTEAFF